The 4 T cell receptor beta chains given below trace back to one sample, sequenced in a study of blood T cell repertoires in COVID-19. Profiled with immunoSEQ multiplex PCR; TCRdb holds only in-frame clones, not every one. The top ten hold less than 8% of the sample, which has around 200,000 clones, 75% to 85% seen once. The sequencing input was PBMCs or T cells enriched from blood (not recorded which). These receptors were collected from a woman in her thirties or forties with acute COVID-19.

This chain uses TRBV7-9 with TRBJ1-3; D perhaps matches TRBD1 (5 bases). Germline V CDR1 and CDR2: SEHNR, FQNEAQ (reference sequence). V was pared by 5 bases and J by 0 bases, with 11 bases between. This CDR3 is 15 amino acids long. CDR3 sequence: CASSPDSRSGNTIYF. Written as DNA, the CDR3 is TGTGCCAGCAGCCCTGACAGTCGCTCTGGAAACACCATATATTTT.

The genes are TRBV4-3 and TRBJ2-3; possible D gene TRBD1, 6 bases. The CDR3 is made up of 14 amino acids. V was pared by 2 bases and J by 1 base, with 7 bases between. CDR1 and CDR2 from the germline V gene are LGHNA and YSLEER. The CDR3 region is CASSQTGRTDTQYF. As DNA, the CDR3 is TGCGCCAGCAGCCAAACAGGGCGCACAGATACGCAGTATTTT.

V gene TRBV19 combines with J gene TRBJ1-6; D is uncertain. Germline CDR1 LNHDA, CDR2 SQIVND (reference sequence). V lost 4 bases and J 5 bases, leaving 9 bases between the germline ends. The CDR3 has 14 residues. CDR3 residues: CASSNIGDNSPLHF. Written as DNA, the CDR3 is TGTGCCAGTAGTAATATCGGAGATAATTCACCCCTCCACTTT. Supplemented by reference TRBV19 and TRBJ1-6, the full variable domain reads DGGITQSPKYLFRKEGQNVTLSCEQNLNHDAMYWYRQDPGQGLRLIYYSQIVNDFQKGDIAEGYSVSREKKESFPLTVTSAQKNPTAFYLCASSNIGDNSPLHFGNGTRLTVT.

The V gene is TRBV28, the J gene TRBJ1-3; D is ambiguous. There are 16 residues in the CDR3. V dropped 6 bases and J dropped 0 bases, with 15 bases sitting between them. The V gene's germline CDR1 is MDHEN and CDR2 SYDVKM. The CDR3 sequence is CASSPPIEGSGNTIYF. CDR3 in DNA: TGTGCCAGCAGCCCCCCCATAGAGGGCTCTGGAAACACCATATATTTT.